This TCR beta chain was recovered during a study of PD-L1 blockade in urothelial cancer. As for time point: pretreatment peripheral blood. The authors spiked synthetic TCR analog templates into each PCR. Data came from immunoSEQ multiplex PCR; TCRdb stores just in-frame clones and leaves some out. The data show roughly 130,000 clones, approximately 88% seen once. This clonotype was sampled from a man in his forties or fifties with urothelial cancer. Sequenced here: PBMCs, sampled around atezolizumab (anti-PD-L1) treatment.

CDR3 amino acids: CASSQQGEETQYF. The DNA for the CDR3 is TGTGCCAGCAGTCAACAGGGGGAAGAGACCCAGTACTTC. V usage is TRBV6-1 and J usage is TRBJ2-5; 8 positions match TRBD1. Germline assignment: CDR1 MNHNS and CDR2 SASEGT. The CDR3 spans 13 residues. Germline trimming cut 5 bases from V and 3 bases from J; bases unmatched to any gene: 2.